This T cell receptor (beta chain) was documented in a study of CD8 T cells in Susac syndrome. Sequencing of TCR beta was performed on blood CD8+ T cells and on blood CD4+ T cells. The CD8+ and CD4+ T cells were isolated magnetically using a negative isolation approach, whereas the TEMRA cells were enriched by FACS. The CDR3 is 16 residues long. V lost 2 bases and J lost 0, with 11 bases in between. Germline V gene data show CDR1 as SGHAT and CDR2 as FQDESV (reference sequence). When the RNA was reverse transcribed, random hexamers were used with an input of about 0.5 to 1 ug. MiXCR, applied by TCRdb to the immunoSEQ multiplex PCR reads, yields one record per CDR3 protein. The sample yields 330,000 or so distinct CDR3 sequences, 85% seen once.

The sample comprised CD8+ T cells from PBMCs. The chain joins TRBV11-1 to TRBJ1-3; D is unclear. The TCR was taken from a human donor with multiple sclerosis. The CDR3 DNA is TGTGCCAGCAGCTTAAGAAGGATCCTCTCTGGAAACACCATATATTTT. Translated: CASSLRRILSGNTIYF.